The table lists the clone carrying this T cell receptor (beta chain) with a count of one. The data belong to a study of shared clonotypes between healthy human individuals. The CDR3 is 15 residues long. Germline V lookup: CDR1 SGDLS, CDR2 YYNGEE. V was cut by 2 bases and J by 10 bases, with 19 bases left in between. Genomic DNA of each subset was evenly split across several immunoSEQ plates. Each replicate PCR on the sorted subsets used 200 to 250 ng DNA (around 30,000 T cell genomes). The table came from immunoSEQ multiplex PCR; TCRdb's copy has only in-frame clones and leaves some out. The sample holds over a million clones, about four fifths seen once.

The TCR originated in a man in his late teens or twenties in good health. Some clones in this sample may be carry-over from other donors' samples. V usage is TRBV9 and J usage is TRBJ2-1; TRBD1 might be the D (5 bases). Sequenced sample: memory CD4+ T cells from PBMCs. Subset denoted: CD45RA-negative fraction. The CDR3 reads CASSVLGGAGAEQFF. In DNA, the CDR3 is TGTGCCAGCAGCGTCCTGGGCGGCGCTGGGGCCGAGCAGTTCTTC. Combining the CDR3 with reference TRBV9 and TRBJ2-1 gives the whole variable domain DSGVTQTPKHLITATGQRVTLRCSPRSGDLSVYWYQQSLDQGLQFLIQYYNGEERAKGNILERFSAQQFPDLHSELNLSSLELGDSALYFCASSVLGGAGAEQFFGPGTRLTVL.